The 4 T cell receptor beta chains presented below share a single source sample, sequenced in a study of brain T cells in children with intractable seizures. The sequenced cases were selected for having the highest brain T cell transcript signatures. Sequenced by immunoSEQ multiplex PCR; TCRdb stores in-frame clones only, minus some. The sample yields some 7,700 clones, around 69% seen once. The sample consisted of resected brain tissue, taken at surgery. These receptors were taken from a boy under two years old with tuberous sclerosis and intractable seizures.

J is TRBJ2-7 and V is TRBV11-2; 11 bases line up with TRBD1. CDR1 SGHAT and CDR2 FQNNGV come from the germline V gene. This CDR3 region has 15 residues. Trimming cost V 6 bases and J 4 bases; bases outside gene matches: 8. In DNA form, the CDR3 reads TGTGCCAGCAGAGCTCTCGGGACAGGGGGTTACGAGCAGTACTTC. Translating it yields CASRALGTGGYEQYF.

The gene calls are TRBV7-9 and TRBJ1-2, with a weak D call TRBD1 (5 bases). Germline V gives CDR1 SEHNR, CDR2 FQNEAQ (reference sequence). Trimming took off 6 bases at V and 8 bases at J, with 22 bases between the two ends. The CDR3 contains 15 residues. The CDR3 region has the DNA TGTGCCAGCAGTCCGGCAGAGGGACCGAGGCGGGGCTACACCTTC. Translation: CASSPAEGPRRGYTF.

This chain joins TRBV2 and TRBJ2-3; 10 nucleotides match TRBD1. With 7 bases clipped from V and 3 bases from J, the junction kept 13 bases outside the gene matches. This CDR3 has 17 amino acids. Germline V gene lookup returns CDR1 SNHLY and CDR2 FYNNEI. In nucleotides, the CDR3 is TGTGCCAGCACTAACGCCCCGGGACAGGGGAAGACAGATACGCAGTATTTT. It specifies CASTNAPGQGKTDTQYF.

The chain has TRBV11-1 and TRBJ1-6, with D possibly TRBD1 on 6 matching bases. In germline, CDR1 is SGHAT, CDR2 FQDESV (reference sequence). The CDR3 totals 15 residues. Between the trimmed V and J ends, which lost 3 bases and 8 bases, there was a span of 14 bases. CDR3 bases: TGTGCCAGCAGCTTGACAGGATATTCTTATTCACCCCTCCACTTT. It yields the protein CASSLTGYSYSPLHF. Looking up the rest from reference TRBV11-1 and TRBJ1-6 gives the full variable domain: EAEVAQSPRYKITEKSQAVAFWCDPISGHATLYWYRQILGQGPELLVQFQDESVVDDSQLPKDRFSAERLKGVDSTLKIQPAELGDSAMYLCASSLTGYSYSPLHFGNGTRLTVT.